This T cell receptor beta chain was captured in a study of yellow fever vaccine responses in identical twins. Study-wide results and limits: Vaccine T cell responses of twins reportedly seemed partly convergent and partly personalized.

Comments on this clonotype: Its antigen is still unknown.

MiXCR, applied by TCRdb to the RT-PCR reads, yields one record per CDR3 protein. In the table there are about 11,000 distinct CDR3 sequences, 65% to 80% of which are singletons. Germline V lookup: CDR1 SGHDN, CDR2 FVKESK. The CDR3 covers 14 residues. Deletions cut 1 base from V and 2 bases from J, with 9 bases between. The clonotype originates from a young woman who received the yellow fever vaccine. The sample in question was T cells from blood (PBMCs), unsorted or a sorted subset (not recorded which), obtained before or after yellow fever vaccination (not recorded which). The chain recombines TRBV14 with TRBJ2-7; the D call may be TRBD1 or TRBD2 (5 bases each). The CDR3 region is CASSQGWGPYEQYF. As DNA, the CDR3 is TGTGCCAGCAGCCAAGGTTGGGGACCCTACGAGCAGTACTTC.